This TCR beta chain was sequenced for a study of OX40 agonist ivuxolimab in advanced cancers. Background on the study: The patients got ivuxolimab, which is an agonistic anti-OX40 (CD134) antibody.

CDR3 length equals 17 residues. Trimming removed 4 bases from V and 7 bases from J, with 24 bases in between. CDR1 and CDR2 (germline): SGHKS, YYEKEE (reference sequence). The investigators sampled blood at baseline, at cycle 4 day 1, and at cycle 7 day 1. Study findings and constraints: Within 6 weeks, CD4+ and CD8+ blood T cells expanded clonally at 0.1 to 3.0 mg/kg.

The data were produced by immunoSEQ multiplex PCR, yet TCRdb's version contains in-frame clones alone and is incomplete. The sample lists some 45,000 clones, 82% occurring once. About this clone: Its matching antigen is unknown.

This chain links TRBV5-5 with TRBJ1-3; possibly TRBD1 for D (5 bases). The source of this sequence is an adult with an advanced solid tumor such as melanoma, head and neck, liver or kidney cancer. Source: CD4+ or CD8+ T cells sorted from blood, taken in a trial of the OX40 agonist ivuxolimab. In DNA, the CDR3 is TGTGCCAGCAGCCGGCTTAGTGTTCGGGGAGCAGGGAACACCATATATTTT. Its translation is CASSRLSVRGAGNTIYF. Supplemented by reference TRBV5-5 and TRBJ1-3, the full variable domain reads DAGVTQSPTHLIKTRGQQVTLRCSPISGHKSVSWYQQVLGQGPQFIFQYYEKEERGRGNFPDRFSARQFPNYSSELNVNALLLGDSALYLCASSRLSVRGAGNTIYFGEGSWLTVV.